The 30 T cell receptor beta chains given below trace back to one sample, sequenced in a study of identical twins. MiXCR, applied by TCRdb to the 5' RACE reads, yields one record per CDR3 protein. Seen here are roughly 350,000 distinct CDR3 sequences, around 9% observed once, and the top ten hold approximately 8.9%. The sample consisted of naive T cells sorted from blood. The receptor source for this set is a woman aged 45 to 65 in good health.

For this clonotype: A much larger clonotype is one base distant, so this may be a read error. This chain links TRBV10-3 with TRBJ2-5; D gene uncertain. CDR3 length: 10 amino acids. The V end lost 2 bases, the J end lost 5 bases, and 0 bases lay between the germline ends. Germline CDR1 and CDR2: ENHRY and SYGVKD. The CDR3 is CAISEETQYF. In DNA form, the CDR3 reads TGTGCCATCAGTGAGGAGACCCAGTACTTC.

In its sample, this clonotype was seen many times. The rearrangement joins TRBV12-3 or TRBV12-4 to TRBJ1-5; 11 bases are a match to TRBD1. The length of the CDR3 is 15 residues. J was trimmed by 7 bases and V by 6 bases; bases with no gene match: 8. CDR3: CASRPGQGAGQPQHF. The DNA for the CDR3 is TGTGCCAGCAGGCCCGGACAGGGGGCTGGGCAGCCCCAGCATTTT.

This clonotype has ten or more counts. CDR3 protein: CASSLEPGGKTGELFF. The CDR3 DNA is TGTGCCAGCAGCTTAGAGCCGGGAGGGAAGACCGGGGAGCTGTTTTTT. V gene TRBV7-9 combines with J gene TRBJ2-2; 8 positions agree with TRBD2. CDR3 size: 16 residues. V trimming: 1 base; J trimming: 5 bases; junction bases outside the gene matches: 6. Germline CDR1 and CDR2: SEHNR and FQNEAQ (reference sequence).

This clonotype came up many times. The rearrangement joins TRBV24-1 to TRBJ1-1; the D is unclear. Germline CDR1 and CDR2: KGHDR and SFDVKD. The CDR3 is 10 residues long. V was cut by 10 bases and J by 3 bases, with 5 bases left in between. The DNA for the CDR3 is TGTGCCACTGCCTACACTGAAGCTTTCTTT. It translates to CATAYTEAFF.

V usage is TRBV29-1 and J usage is TRBJ2-3; TRBD1 agrees at 9 bases. J was trimmed by 3 bases and V by 6 bases; bases with no gene match: 7. The CDR3 covers 14 residues. CDR1 and CDR2 (germline): SQVTM, ANQGSEA. CDR3 sequence: CSVGTGKVTDTQYF. The CDR3 nucleotides are TGCAGCGTGGGGACAGGGAAAGTGACAGATACGCAGTATTTT.

This clonotype came up many times. This chain connects TRBV7-9 to TRBJ2-1, with TRBD2 matching 7 bases. The CDR3 spans 16 residues. Trimming cost V 8 bases and J 4 bases; bases outside gene matches: 14. The germline gives CDR1 SEHNR, CDR2 FQNEAQ (reference sequence). The CDR3 nucleotides read TGTGCCAGCGCCGTTCTCGGGCTAGCGGAATACAATGAGCAGTTCTTC. Encoded protein: CASAVLGLAEYNEQFF. Using reference TRBV7-9 and TRBJ2-1 for the parts outside the CDR3, the full variable domain is DTGVSQNPRHKITKRGQNVTFRCDPISEHNRLYWYRQTLGQGPEFLTYFQNEAQLEKSRLLSDRFSAERPKGSFSTLEIQRTEQGDSAMYLCASAVLGLAEYNEQFFGPGTRLTVL.

This clonotype was found a few times. The chain employs TRBV4-1 and TRBJ2-5; perhaps D is TRBD1 or TRBD2 (5 bases each). The CDR3 sequence is 16 residues long. The germline gives CDR1 MGHRA, CDR2 YSYEKL. The V gene lost 0 bases and the J gene lost 6 bases, with 17 bases spanning the gap. In DNA, the CDR3 is TGCGCCAGCAGCCAAGATTCGGGACGGGTCATGAAGACCCAGTACTTC. It specifies CASSQDSGRVMKTQYF.

This chain joins TRBV7-9 and TRBJ2-7, with D unresolved. Trimming removed 5 bases at V and 3 bases at J, with 11 bases between. This CDR3 has 13 amino acids. The germline CDR1 and CDR2 sequences are SEHNR and FQNEAQ (reference sequence). In nucleotides, the CDR3 is TGTGCCAGCAGCCTCGGACGGTTCTACGAGCAGTACTTC. Encoded protein: CASSLGRFYEQYF.

This clonotype was counted only a few times. The genes are TRBV11-2 and TRBJ2-2, with TRBD2 matching over 10 bases. Losses at the gene ends were 1 base for V and 3 bases for J; bases not matched to a gene: 5. Germline values: CDR1 SGHAT, CDR2 FQNNGV. The CDR3 spans 17 residues. The CDR3 is CASSLALAGAHTGELFF. The DNA of the CDR3 is TGTGCCAGCAGCTTAGCTCTAGCGGGAGCACACACCGGGGAGCTGTTTTTT.

Ten or more counts support this clonotype. The V gene is TRBV11-2, the J gene TRBJ2-5; D is uncertain. The germline CDR1 and CDR2 sequences are SGHAT and FQNNGV. V lost 5 bases and J 5 bases, leaving 9 bases between the germline ends. The CDR3 has 12 residues. In nucleotides, the CDR3 is TGTGCCAGCAGCCCGCTTCGGGAGACCCAGTACTTC. Its protein is CASSPLRETQYF.

In its sample, this clonotype was seen a few times. The CDR3 loop is CASSLRLAGVQRTDTQYF. CDR3 nucleotides: TGTGCCAGCAGTTTAAGACTAGCGGGAGTGCAAAGGACAGATACGCAGTATTTT. The V gene is TRBV27, the J gene TRBJ2-3; TRBD2 matches 12 bases. This CDR3 is built from 18 residues. With V trimmed by 2 bases and J by 3 bases, 9 bases remained unmatched. Germline values: CDR1 MNHEY, CDR2 SMNVEV (reference sequence).

V gene TRBV20-1 combines with J gene TRBJ1-5, with D perhaps TRBD1 (5 bases). Trimming stripped 3 bases from V and 5 bases from J, with 17 bases between. The length of the CDR3 is 15 residues. Per the germline V gene, CDR1 is DFQATT and CDR2 is SNEGSKA (reference sequence). In DNA form, the CDR3 reads TGCAGTGCTAGTTGGGCCCGGGGCGGATATCAGCCCCAGCATTTT. It encodes CSASWARGGYQPQHF.

The V and J genes are TRBV25-1 and TRBJ2-4; D unresolved. The CDR3 length is 15 residues. Germline CDR1 reads MGHDK; CDR2 reads SYGVNS. The V end lost 3 bases, the J end lost 0 bases, and 9 bases lay between the germline ends. This CDR3 is CASSEATLAKNIQYF. DNA for the CDR3: TGTGCCAGCAGTGAGGCCACTCTAGCCAAAAACATTCAGTACTTC. Variable domain in full (rest from reference TRBV25-1 and TRBJ2-4): EADIYQTPRYLVIGTGKKITLECSQTMGHDKMYWYQQDPGMELHLIHYSYGVNSTEKGDLSSESTVSRIRTEHFPLTLESARPSHTSQYLCASSEATLAKNIQYFGAGTRLSVL.

This chain links TRBV12-3 or TRBV12-4 with TRBJ1-1; D is possibly TRBD1 (6 bases). V lost 9 bases, J lost 1 base, and 21 bases lay in between. There are 16 residues in the CDR3. CDR3 bases: TGTGCCAGTACCCTATCCCCGGGGGCTGGGAACACTGAAGCTTTCTTT. It yields the protein CASTLSPGAGNTEAFF.

The rearrangement uses TRBV20-1 and TRBJ2-5; 7 bases match TRBD1. This CDR3 has 13 residues. Germline V gives CDR1 DFQATT, CDR2 SNEGSKA (reference sequence). With 6 bases clipped from V and 5 bases from J, the junction kept 9 bases outside the gene matches. This CDR3 is CSAQGKGAETQYF. The CDR3 DNA reads as TGCAGTGCCCAGGGGAAGGGGGCGGAGACCCAGTACTTC.

This clonotype was seen many times. The V gene is TRBV10-3, the J gene TRBJ1-4, with a tentative D call TRBD1 (6 bases). CDR3 length equals 13 residues. From germline, CDR1 is ENHRY and CDR2 SYGVKD. V lost 6 bases to trimming and J lost 7 bases, with 12 bases between them. CDR3 nucleotide sequence: TGTGCCATCAGAGCAGGGGAAGGTGAAAAACTGTTTTTT. As protein: CAIRAGEGEKLFF.

This clonotype was observed many times. The CDR3 loop is CILGWGSEQYV. Written as DNA, the CDR3 is TGTATCTTAGGTTGGGGAAGCGAGCAGTACGTC. V and J are TRBV6-1 and TRBJ2-7; D not resolved. CDR3 size: 11 residues. Looked up from germline, CDR1 is MNHNS and CDR2 is SASEGT.

This clonotype was observed a handful of times. The genes are TRBV20-1 and TRBJ2-5; D unresolved. Germline V CDR1 and CDR2: DFQATT, SNEGSKA (reference sequence). The CDR3 length is 11 residues. The V and J ends lost 6 bases and 2 bases respectively, with 7 bases between them. CDR3 nucleotide sequence: TGCAGTGCAGGGTCACAAGAGACCCAGTACTTC. This sequence encodes CSAGSQETQYF.

This clonotype was seen repeatedly, ten times or more. The chain recombines TRBV27 with TRBJ1-5; D is undetermined. Germline values: CDR1 MNHEY, CDR2 SMNVEV (reference sequence). Trimming left V 3 bases short and J 0 bases short, with 9 bases between. The CDR3 spans 15 residues. Here the CDR3 reads CASSFSVSSNQPQHF. CDR3 nucleotide sequence: TGTGCCAGCAGTTTTAGTGTTTCTAGCAATCAGCCCCAGCATTTT.

This clonotype appeared a few times. V is TRBV18 and J is TRBJ2-7; TRBD2 matches at 10 bases. The CDR3 sequence is 14 residues long. CDR1 is KGHSH and CDR2 is LQKENI in the germline V gene. V dropped 5 bases and J dropped 6; count of bases not matched to a gene: 7. CDR3 coding DNA: TGTGCCAGCTCAATCGCTAGCGGGAGCGGCGAGCAGTACGTC. Translation gives CASSIASGSGEQYV.

The table lists this clonotype with many counts. The rearrangement joins TRBV3-1 to TRBJ2-1, with 12 positions matching TRBD2. There are 16 residues in the CDR3. V lost 1 base to trimming and J lost 7 bases; unmatched junction nucleotides: 5. Per germline, CDR1 LGHDT and CDR2 YNNKEL (reference sequence). CDR3 in amino acids: CASSQVLAGGLNEQFF. CDR3 in DNA: TGTGCCAGCAGCCAAGTGCTAGCGGGAGGGTTGAATGAGCAGTTCTTC.

This clonotype has a handful of counts. This chain connects TRBV2 to TRBJ2-1; D not certain. The V and J ends lost 2 bases and 10 bases respectively, with 12 bases between them. The CDR3 extends over 13 amino acids. Germline lookup yields CDR1 SNHLY and CDR2 FYNNEI. CDR3 sequence reads: CASSENRLKEQFF. CDR3 in DNA: TGTGCCAGCAGTGAAAATCGGCTAAAAGAGCAGTTCTTC.

The V gene is TRBV12-3 or TRBV12-4, the J gene TRBJ2-2, with TRBD2 matching 7 bases. The length of the CDR3 is 16 residues. V gave up 4 bases and J gave up 5 bases; unmatched junction bases: 10. This CDR3 reads CASSSRAGAGTGELFF. DNA of the CDR3: TGTGCCAGCAGTTCAAGGGCGGGAGCGGGGACCGGGGAGCTGTTTTTT.

The table lists this clonotype with a few counts. The gene calls are TRBV7-9 and TRBJ2-1, with 7 bases matching TRBD2. The CDR3 spans 16 residues. The germline gives CDR1 SEHNR, CDR2 FQNEAQ (reference sequence). V lost 1 base to trimming and J lost 8 bases; unmatched junction nucleotides: 11. CDR3 in amino acids: CASSLELLGGSHEQFF. CDR3 bases: TGTGCCAGCAGCTTAGAGTTATTAGGCGGGAGCCATGAGCAGTTCTTC.

The chain has TRBV18 and TRBJ1-4; D call uncertain. This CDR3 spans 14 amino acids. Per the germline V gene, CDR1 is KGHSH and CDR2 is LQKENI. The V and J ends lost 3 bases and 3 bases respectively, with 8 bases between them. This CDR3 is CASSPSNSNEKLFF. CDR3 DNA: TGTGCCAGCTCACCCTCCAATTCTAATGAAAAACTGTTTTTT.

The sample holds many counts of this clonotype. CDR3 residues: CASRSGAPGELFF. The CDR3 DNA reads TGTGCCAGCAGGAGCGGAGCCCCCGGGGAGCTGTTTTTT. The V gene is TRBV3-1, the J gene TRBJ2-2; D is perhaps TRBD2 (5 bases). Trimming shortened V by 6 bases and J by 6 bases, and 11 bases separated the two germline ends. This CDR3 region has 13 residues. From germline, CDR1 is LGHDT and CDR2 YNNKEL (reference sequence).

This CDR3 reads CSASGVSGRADEQYF. In nucleotides, the CDR3 is TGCAGTGCGTCGGGGGTTAGCGGGAGGGCGGACGAGCAGTACTTC. The genes are TRBV20-1 and TRBJ2-7; 11 bases are a match to TRBD2. Losses at the gene ends were 6 bases for V and 5 bases for J; bases not matched to a gene: 12. The length of the CDR3 is 15 residues. CDR1 and CDR2 (germline): DFQATT, SNEGSKA (reference sequence).

This clonotype was observed many times. The V gene is TRBV29-1, the J gene TRBJ2-2, with D perhaps matching TRBD1 (5 bases). The germline CDR1 and CDR2 sequences are SQVTM and ANQGSEA. V was pared by 4 bases and J by 3 bases, with 12 bases between. The length of the CDR3 is 14 residues. The CDR3 nucleotides are TGCAGCGTTGGCCAGGGTATTTACACCGGGGAGCTGTTTTTT. Its translation is CSVGQGIYTGELFF.

In this sample, this clonotype turned up a few times. An end of the junction does not agree with germline; a read error may underlie this. The genes are TRBV29-1 and TRBJ1-1; D not certain. There are 10 residues in the CDR3. The germline gives CDR1 SQVTM, CDR2 ANQGSEA. The CDR3 spells CNVEGTEAFF. CDR3 DNA sequence: TGCAACGTTGAAGGCACTGAAGCTTTCTTT.

On this clonotype itself: A read error may be the cause here, since a much bigger clone is one base away. The chain combines TRBV4-1 with TRBJ1-5, with D hard to call. Germline values: CDR1 MGHRA, CDR2 YSYEKL. CDR3 length: 13 residues. DNA for the CDR3: TGCGCCAGCAGCCAAGAGAACAATCAGCCCCTGCATTTT. It encodes CASSQENNQPLHF.